The clone carrying this T cell receptor beta chain was detected many times. Its specificity is unknown. For the TCR beta CDR3, multiplex PCR with 32 V and 13 J primers performed the amplification. Using its own MiXCR run on the multiplex PCR reads, TCRdb lists one record per CDR3 protein. The table shows 20,000 to 25,000 distinct CDR3 sequences, with about 26% occurring only once. Template was bulk tumor genomic DNA, about 620 ng per sample. Multiple biopsies spaced far apart were taken from each primary tumor during surgery. Undergoing curative surgery were patients whose non-small cell lung cancer was untreated and newly diagnosed. The germline gives CDR1 LNHDA, CDR2 SQIVND (reference sequence). The germline V and J ends were trimmed by 5 bases and 4 bases, with 11 bases remaining between them. This CDR3 has 14 residues. The data originate from a study of immune heterogeneity within non-small cell lung tumors.

General study points: Different tumor locations in one patient shared dominant CDR3 beta clonotypes yet harbored unique high-frequency clones.

This chain uses TRBV19 with TRBJ2-2; possibly TRBD2 for D (5 bases). This TCR came from a man aged 35 to 55 with non-small cell lung cancer. The sequencing sample was made of lung tumor tissue. This CDR3 reads CASSRRRATGELFF. DNA of the CDR3: TGTGCCAGTAGTCGTAGGCGGGCCACCGGGGAGCTGTTTTTT.